This TCR beta chain was obtained from a study of radiotherapy plus CTLA-4 blockade in lung cancer. Per germline, CDR1 MGHRA and CDR2 YSYEKL. CDR3 length equals 15 residues. The V end lost 1 base, the J end lost 2 bases, and 11 bases lay between the germline ends. A note on this clone: Its antigen remains unknown.

Study results and caveats: Blood saw expansion of tumor-derived TCR clones after radiotherapy plus ipilimumab.

Repertoires were generated with immunoSEQ multiplex PCR, while TCRdb's copy carries only in-frame clones and drops some. The data hold tens of thousands of clones, with 77% observed a single time. This TCR was recovered from a human donor with non-small cell lung cancer who had a partial response to radiotherapy plus ipilimumab. The sequencing here drew on peripheral blood, taken from a patient treated with radiotherapy plus ipilimumab. The chain links TRBV4-1 to TRBJ1-2; tentative D call: TRBD1 (6 bases). This chain's CDR3 is CASSQGQAKNYGYTF. The CDR3 DNA follows: TGCGCCAGCAGCCAAGGACAGGCGAAGAACTATGGCTACACCTTC.